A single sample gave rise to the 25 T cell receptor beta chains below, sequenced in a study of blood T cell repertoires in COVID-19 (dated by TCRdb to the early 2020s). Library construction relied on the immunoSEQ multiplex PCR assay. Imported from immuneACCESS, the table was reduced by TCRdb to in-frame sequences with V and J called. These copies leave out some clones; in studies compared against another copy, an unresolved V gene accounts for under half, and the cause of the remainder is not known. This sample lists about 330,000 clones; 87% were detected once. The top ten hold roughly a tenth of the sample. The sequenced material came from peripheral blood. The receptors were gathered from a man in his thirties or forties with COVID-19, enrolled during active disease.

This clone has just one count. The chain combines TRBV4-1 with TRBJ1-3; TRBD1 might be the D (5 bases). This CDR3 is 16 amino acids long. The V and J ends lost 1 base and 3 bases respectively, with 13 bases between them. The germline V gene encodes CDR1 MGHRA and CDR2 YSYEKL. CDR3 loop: CASSQVSGDGGNTIYF. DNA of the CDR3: TGCGCCAGCAGCCAAGTATCGGGGGACGGTGGAAACACCATATATTTT.

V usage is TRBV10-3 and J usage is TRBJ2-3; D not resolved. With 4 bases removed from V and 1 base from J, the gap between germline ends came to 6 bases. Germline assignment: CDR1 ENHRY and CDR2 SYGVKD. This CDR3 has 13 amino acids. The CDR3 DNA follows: TGTGCCATCAGTGGCGAGGGCACAGATACGCAGTATTTT. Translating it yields CAISGEGTDTQYF.

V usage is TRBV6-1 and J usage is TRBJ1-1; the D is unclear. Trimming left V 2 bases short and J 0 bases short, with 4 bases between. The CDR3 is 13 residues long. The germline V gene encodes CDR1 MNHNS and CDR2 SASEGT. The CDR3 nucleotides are TGTGCCAGCAGTGAAATAGTGAACACTGAAGCTTTCTTT. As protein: CASSEIVNTEAFF.

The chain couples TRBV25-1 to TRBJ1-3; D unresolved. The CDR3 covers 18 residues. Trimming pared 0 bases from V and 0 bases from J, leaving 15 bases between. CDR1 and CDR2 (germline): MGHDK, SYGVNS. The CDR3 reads CASSEYGPEALSGNTIYF. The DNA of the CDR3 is TGTGCCAGCAGTGAATATGGCCCCGAGGCCCTCTCTGGAAACACCATATATTTT.

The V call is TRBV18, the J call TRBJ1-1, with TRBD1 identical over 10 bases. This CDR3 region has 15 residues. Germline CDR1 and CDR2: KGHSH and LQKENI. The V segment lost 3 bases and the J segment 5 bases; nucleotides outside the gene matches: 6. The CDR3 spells CASSPGTGVRTEAFF. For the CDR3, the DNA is TGTGCCAGCTCACCCGGGACAGGGGTACGGACTGAAGCTTTCTTT.

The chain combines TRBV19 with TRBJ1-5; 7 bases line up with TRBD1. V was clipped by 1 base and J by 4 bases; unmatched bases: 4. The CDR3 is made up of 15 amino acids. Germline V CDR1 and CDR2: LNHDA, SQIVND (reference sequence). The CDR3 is CASSIVETGNQPQHF. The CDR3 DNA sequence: TGTGCCAGTAGTATAGTTGAGACAGGGAATCAGCCCCAGCATTTT.

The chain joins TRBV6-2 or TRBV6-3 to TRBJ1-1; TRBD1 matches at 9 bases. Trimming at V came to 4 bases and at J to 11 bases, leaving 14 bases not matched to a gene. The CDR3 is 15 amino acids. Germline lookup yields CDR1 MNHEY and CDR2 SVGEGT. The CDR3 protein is CASSFSRDRERLAFF. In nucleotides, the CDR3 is TGTGCCAGCAGTTTCAGCCGGGACAGGGAACGGTTGGCTTTCTTT.

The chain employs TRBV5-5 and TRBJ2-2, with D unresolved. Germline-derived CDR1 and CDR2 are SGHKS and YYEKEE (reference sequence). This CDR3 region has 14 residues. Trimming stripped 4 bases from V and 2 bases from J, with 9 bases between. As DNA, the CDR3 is TGTGCCAGCAGCCTACTGATTAACACCGGGGAGCTGTTTTTT. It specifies CASSLLINTGELFF.

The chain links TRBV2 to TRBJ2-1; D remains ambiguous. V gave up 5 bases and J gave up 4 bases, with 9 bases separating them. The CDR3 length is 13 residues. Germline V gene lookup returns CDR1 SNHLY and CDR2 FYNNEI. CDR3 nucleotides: TGTGCCAGCAGTATACTTGATTACAATGAGCAGTTCTTC. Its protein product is CASSILDYNEQFF.

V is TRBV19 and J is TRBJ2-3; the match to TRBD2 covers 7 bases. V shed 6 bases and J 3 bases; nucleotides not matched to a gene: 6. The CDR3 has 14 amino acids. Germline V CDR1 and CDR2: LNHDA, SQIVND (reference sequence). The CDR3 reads CASSSLAETDTQYF. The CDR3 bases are TGTGCCAGTAGCTCCCTAGCGGAAACAGATACGCAGTATTTT.

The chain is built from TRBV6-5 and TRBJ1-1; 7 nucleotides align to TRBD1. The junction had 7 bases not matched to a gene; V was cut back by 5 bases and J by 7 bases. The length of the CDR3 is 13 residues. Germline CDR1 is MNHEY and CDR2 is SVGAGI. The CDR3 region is CASSRDREDEAFF. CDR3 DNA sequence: TGTGCCAGCAGTCGTGACAGGGAGGATGAAGCTTTCTTT.

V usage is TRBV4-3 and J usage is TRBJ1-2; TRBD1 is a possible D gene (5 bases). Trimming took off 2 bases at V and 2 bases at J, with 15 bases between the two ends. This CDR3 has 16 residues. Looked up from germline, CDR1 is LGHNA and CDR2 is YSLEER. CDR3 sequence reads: CASSQSVAGSNYGYTF. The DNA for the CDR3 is TGCGCCAGCAGCCAAAGTGTGGCAGGGTCGAACTATGGCTACACCTTC.

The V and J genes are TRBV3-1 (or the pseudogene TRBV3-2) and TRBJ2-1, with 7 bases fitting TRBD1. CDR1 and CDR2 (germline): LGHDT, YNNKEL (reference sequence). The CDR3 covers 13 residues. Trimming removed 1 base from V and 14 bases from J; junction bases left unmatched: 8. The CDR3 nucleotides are TGTGCCAGCAGCCAAGGCTCGACAGGGATTGAGTTCTTC. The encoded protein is CASSQGSTGIEFF.

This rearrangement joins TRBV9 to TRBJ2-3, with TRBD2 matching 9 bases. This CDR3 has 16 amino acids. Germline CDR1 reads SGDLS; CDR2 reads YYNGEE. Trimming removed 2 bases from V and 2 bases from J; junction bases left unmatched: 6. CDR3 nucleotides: TGTGCCAGCAGCGTTGGTAGCGGGGGCACCACAGATACGCAGTATTTT. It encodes CASSVGSGGTTDTQYF. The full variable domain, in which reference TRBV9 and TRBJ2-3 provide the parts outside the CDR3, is DSGVTQTPKHLITATGQRVTLRCSPRSGDLSVYWYQQSLDQGLQFLIQYYNGEERAKGNILERFSAQQFPDLHSELNLSSLELGDSALYFCASSVGSGGTTDTQYFGPGTRLTVL.

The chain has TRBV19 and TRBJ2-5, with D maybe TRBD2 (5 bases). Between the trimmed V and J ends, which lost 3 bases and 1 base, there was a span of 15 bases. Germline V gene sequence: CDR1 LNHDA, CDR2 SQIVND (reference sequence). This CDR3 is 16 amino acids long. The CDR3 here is CASSMVLAISQETQYF. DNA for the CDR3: TGTGCCAGTAGTATGGTCCTAGCTATAAGCCAAGAGACCCAGTACTTC.

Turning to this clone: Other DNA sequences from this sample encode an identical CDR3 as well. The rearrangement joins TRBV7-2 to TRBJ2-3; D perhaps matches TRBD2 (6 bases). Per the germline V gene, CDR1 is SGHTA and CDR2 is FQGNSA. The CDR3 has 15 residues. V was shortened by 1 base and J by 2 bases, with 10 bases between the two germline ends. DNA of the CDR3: TGTGCCAGCAGCTTAGGGCGGGGACCCACAGATACGCAGTATTTT. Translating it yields CASSLGRGPTDTQYF.

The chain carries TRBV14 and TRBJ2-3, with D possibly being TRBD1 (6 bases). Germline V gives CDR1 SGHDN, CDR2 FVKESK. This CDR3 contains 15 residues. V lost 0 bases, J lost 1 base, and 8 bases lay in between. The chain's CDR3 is CASSQEWTGTDTQYF. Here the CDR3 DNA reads TGTGCCAGCAGCCAAGAATGGACAGGCACAGATACGCAGTATTTT.

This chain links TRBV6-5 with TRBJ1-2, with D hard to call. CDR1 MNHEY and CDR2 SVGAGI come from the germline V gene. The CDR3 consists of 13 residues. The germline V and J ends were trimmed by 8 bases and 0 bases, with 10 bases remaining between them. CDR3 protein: CASSSFPNYGYTF. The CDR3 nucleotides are TGTGCCAGCTCCTCGTTTCCTAACTATGGCTACACCTTC.

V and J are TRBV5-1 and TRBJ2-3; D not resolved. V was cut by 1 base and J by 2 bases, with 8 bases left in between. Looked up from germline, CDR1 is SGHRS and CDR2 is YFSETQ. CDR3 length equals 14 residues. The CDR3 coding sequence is TGCGCCAGCAGCTTGCAACAGCACACAGATACGCAGTATTTT. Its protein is CASSLQQHTDTQYF.

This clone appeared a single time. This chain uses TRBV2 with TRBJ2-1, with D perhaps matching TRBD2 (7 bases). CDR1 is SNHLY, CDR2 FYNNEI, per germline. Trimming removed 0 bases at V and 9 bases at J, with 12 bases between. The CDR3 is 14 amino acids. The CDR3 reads CASSEATGGVEQFF. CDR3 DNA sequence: TGTGCCAGCAGTGAAGCGACGGGGGGCGTTGAGCAGTTCTTC. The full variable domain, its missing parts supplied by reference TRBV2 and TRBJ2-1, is EPEVTQTPSHQVTQMGQEVILRCVPISNHLYFYWYRQILGQKVEFLVSFYNNEISEKSEIFDDQFSVERPDGSNFTLKIRSTKLEDSAMYFCASSEATGGVEQFFGPGTRLTVL.

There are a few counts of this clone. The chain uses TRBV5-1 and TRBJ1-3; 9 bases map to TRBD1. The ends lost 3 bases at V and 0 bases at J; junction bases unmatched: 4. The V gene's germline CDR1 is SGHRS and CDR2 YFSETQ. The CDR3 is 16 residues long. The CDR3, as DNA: TGCGCCAGCAGCTGGGACAGGGCCGGCTCTGGAAACACCATATATTTT. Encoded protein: CASSWDRAGSGNTIYF.

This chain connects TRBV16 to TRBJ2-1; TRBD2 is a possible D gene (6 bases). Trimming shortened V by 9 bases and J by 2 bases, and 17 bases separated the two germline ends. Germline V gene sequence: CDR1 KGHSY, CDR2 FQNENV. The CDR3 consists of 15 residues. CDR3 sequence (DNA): TGTGCCAGTTATGGGGAGCGGGTCACCTACAATGAGCAGTTCTTC. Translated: CASYGERVTYNEQFF.

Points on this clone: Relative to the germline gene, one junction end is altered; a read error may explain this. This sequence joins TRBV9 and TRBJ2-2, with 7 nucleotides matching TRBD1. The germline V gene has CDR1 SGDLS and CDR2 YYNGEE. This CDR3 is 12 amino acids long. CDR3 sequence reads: CASSVGQGVLFF. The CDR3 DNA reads TGTGCCAGCAGCGTGGGGCAGGGGGTGCTGTTTTTT.

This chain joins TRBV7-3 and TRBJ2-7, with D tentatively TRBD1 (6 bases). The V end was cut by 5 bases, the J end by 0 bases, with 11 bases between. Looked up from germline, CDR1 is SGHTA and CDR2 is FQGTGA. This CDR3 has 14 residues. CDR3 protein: CASSPSGASYEQYF. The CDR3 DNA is TGTGCCAGCAGCCCATCAGGGGCCTCCTACGAGCAGTACTTC.

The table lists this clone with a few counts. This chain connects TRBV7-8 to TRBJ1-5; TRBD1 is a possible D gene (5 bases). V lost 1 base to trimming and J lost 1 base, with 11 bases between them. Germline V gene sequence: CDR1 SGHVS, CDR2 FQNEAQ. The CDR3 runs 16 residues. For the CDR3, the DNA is TGTGCCAGCAGCTTAGTTGGGGGGACGAGCAATCAGCCCCAGCATTTT. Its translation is CASSLVGGTSNQPQHF.